This T cell receptor (beta chain) was obtained from a study of CD8 T cells in ankylosing spondylitis. Study-level findings and limits: Eight or nine highly homologous variants made up a TCR beta motif that seemed to typify ankylosing spondylitis blood. With a CD8+ phenotype, disease-linked clones were relatively rare in peripheral blood.

One entry per CDR3 protein results from TCRdb running MiXCR on the 5' RACE reads. The sample shows hundreds of thousands of distinct CDR3 sequences, around 26% of them seen only once. Details on this clonotype: Antigen specificity is unknown.

This sequence originates from a male donor with ankylosing spondylitis. What was sequenced was blood, either unsorted or a sorted T cell fraction (not recorded which).

The CDR3 DNA sequence: TGCTCGGGGGACAGGAACACTGAAGCTTTCTTT. Translating gives CSGDRNTEAFF. The rearrangement joins TRBV20-1 to TRBJ1-1; 7 bases fit TRBD1. Looked up from germline, CDR1 is DFQATT and CDR2 is SNEGSKA (reference sequence). The CDR3 is 11 residues long.